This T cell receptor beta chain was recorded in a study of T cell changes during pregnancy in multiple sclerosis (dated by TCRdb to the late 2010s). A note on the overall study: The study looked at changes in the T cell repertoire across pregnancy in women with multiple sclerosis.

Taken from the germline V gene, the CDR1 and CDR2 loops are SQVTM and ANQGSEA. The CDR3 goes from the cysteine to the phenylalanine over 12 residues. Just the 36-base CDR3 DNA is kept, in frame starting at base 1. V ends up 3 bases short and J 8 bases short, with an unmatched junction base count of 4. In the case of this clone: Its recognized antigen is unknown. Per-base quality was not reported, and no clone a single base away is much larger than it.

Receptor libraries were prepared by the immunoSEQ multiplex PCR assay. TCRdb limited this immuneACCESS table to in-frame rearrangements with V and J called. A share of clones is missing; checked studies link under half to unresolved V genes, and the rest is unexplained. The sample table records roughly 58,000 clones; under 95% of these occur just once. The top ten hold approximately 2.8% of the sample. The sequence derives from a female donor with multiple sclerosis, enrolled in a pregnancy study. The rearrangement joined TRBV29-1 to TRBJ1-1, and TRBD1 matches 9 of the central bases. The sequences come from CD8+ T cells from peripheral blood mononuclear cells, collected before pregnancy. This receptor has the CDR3 CSVDPDRGEAFF. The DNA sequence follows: TGCAGCGTTGACCCGGACAGGGGAGAAGCTTTCTTT. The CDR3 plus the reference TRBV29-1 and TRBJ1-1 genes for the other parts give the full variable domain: SAVISQKPSRDICQRGTSLTIQCQVDSQVTMMFWYRQQPGQSLTLIATANQGSEATYESGFVIDKFPISRPNLTFSTLTVSNMSPEDSSIYLCSVDPDRGEAFFGQGTRLTVV.